The source of this T cell receptor beta chain is a study of blood T cell repertoires in COVID-19. In the study overall: Both acute and convalescent COVID-19 samples were obtained from the United States, Italy and Spain. T cells, B-cell-depleted T cells, or PBMCs provided the cDNA or gDNA that served as material.

This clone showed up just a few times. Methods used by the authors: Estimation of nucleated cell counts relied on the amplification of reference gene primers. Sequenced by immunoSEQ multiplex PCR; TCRdb stores in-frame clones only, minus some. D and trimming were read from the DNA, whereas the V and J calls and clone size are those reported in that table. Of some 200,000 clones listed, 84% are singletons. From germline, CDR1 is KGHSH and CDR2 LQKENI. The CDR3 contains 15 residues. V shed 5 bases and J 1 base; nucleotides not matched to a gene: 5. The source is a man in his thirties or forties with active or convalescent COVID-19. Sequenced: peripheral blood. The chain couples TRBV18 to TRBJ1-1; TRBD1 matches 9 bases. CDR3: CASSTDRGKNTEAFF. Here the CDR3 DNA reads TGTGCCAGCTCAACCGACAGGGGGAAGAACACTGAAGCTTTCTTT.